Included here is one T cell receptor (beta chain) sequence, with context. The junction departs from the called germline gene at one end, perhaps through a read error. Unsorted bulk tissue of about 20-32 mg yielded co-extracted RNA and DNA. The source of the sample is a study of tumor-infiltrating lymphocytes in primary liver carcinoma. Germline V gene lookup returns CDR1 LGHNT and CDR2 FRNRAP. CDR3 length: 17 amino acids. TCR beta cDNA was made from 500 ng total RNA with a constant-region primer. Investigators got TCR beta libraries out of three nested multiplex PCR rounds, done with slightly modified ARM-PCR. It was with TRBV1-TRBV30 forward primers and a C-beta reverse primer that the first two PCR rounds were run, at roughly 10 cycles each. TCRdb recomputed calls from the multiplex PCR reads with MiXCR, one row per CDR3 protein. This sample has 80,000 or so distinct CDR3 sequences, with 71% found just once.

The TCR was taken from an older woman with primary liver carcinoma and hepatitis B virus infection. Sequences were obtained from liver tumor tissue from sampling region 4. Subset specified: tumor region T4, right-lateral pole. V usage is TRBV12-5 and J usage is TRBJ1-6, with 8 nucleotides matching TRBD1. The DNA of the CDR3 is TGTGCTAGTGGTTCAAGACAGGGGAGCTCCTATAATTCATCCCTCTACTTT. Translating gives CASGSRQGSSYNSSLYF.